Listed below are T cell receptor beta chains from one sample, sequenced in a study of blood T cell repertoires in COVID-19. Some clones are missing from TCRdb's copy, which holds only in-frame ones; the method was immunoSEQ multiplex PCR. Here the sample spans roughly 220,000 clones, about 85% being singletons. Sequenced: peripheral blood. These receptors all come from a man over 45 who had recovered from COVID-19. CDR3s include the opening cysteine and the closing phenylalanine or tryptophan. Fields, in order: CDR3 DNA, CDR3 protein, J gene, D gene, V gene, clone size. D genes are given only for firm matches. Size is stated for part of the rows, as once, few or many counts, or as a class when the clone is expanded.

TGTGCCAGCAGCGAGACAGGGGACCCCTACGAGCAGTACTTC	CASSETGDPYEQYF	TRBJ2-7	TRBD1	TRBV7-9	NA
TGTGCCAGCAGTTATGGAGGGACAGCAGAGCAGTACTTC	CASSYGGTAEQYF	TRBJ2-7	NA	TRBV6-5	few
TGTGCCAGCAGCTTTTATAGCAATCAGCCCCAGCATTTT	CASSFYSNQPQHF	TRBJ1-5	NA	TRBV7-9	NA
TGTGCCAGCAGTTTATTCCCAGGCAATGACTACGAGCAGTACTTC	CASSLFPGNDYEQYF	TRBJ2-7	NA	TRBV28	NA
TGTGCCAGCAGCCCAACCCCGGGGGTAGCGGACTATGGCTACACCTTC	CASSPTPGVADYGYTF	TRBJ1-2	NA	TRBV7-9	NA
TGTGCCAGCAGCTTAGTATTGGCGGCGGGGCGCTACGAGCAGTACTTC	CASSLVLAAGRYEQYF	TRBJ2-7	NA	TRBV11-2	NA
TGTGCCAGCAGCAGGGTATTGTCTAGCCGACGACAGGGTGAGCAGTTCTTC	CASSRVLSSRRQGEQFF	TRBJ2-1	TRBD1	TRBV3-1/TRBV3-2	NA
TGTGCCATCAGTGACCCTAGCGGGACTACCGGGGAGCTGTTTTTT	CAISDPSGTTGELFF	TRBJ2-2	TRBD2	TRBV10-3	NA
TGTGCCAGCAGTGTTGATAGCAGCTCCTACAATGAGCAGTTCTTC	CASSVDSSSYNEQFF	TRBJ2-1	NA	TRBV25-1	once
TGTGCCAGCAGTTCTCGACTAGCGGGAGGTCGGGAGCAGTACTTC	CASSSRLAGGREQYF	TRBJ2-7	TRBD2	TRBV6-5	NA
TGCGCCAGCAGCTTGAATCGGGAGTATGGCTACACCTTC	CASSLNREYGYTF	TRBJ1-2	NA	TRBV5-1	few
TGTGCCAGCAGAACCTGGACTAGCGGGAGCAATGAGCAGTTCTTC	CASRTWTSGSNEQFF	TRBJ2-1	TRBD2	TRBV28	once
TGCAGCGCTTCGAGCTCCTACGAGCAGTACTTC	CSASSSYEQYF	TRBJ2-7	NA	TRBV29-1	few
TGCGCCAGCAGCCAAACTCCGACTAACTATGGCTACACCTTC	CASSQTPTNYGYTF	TRBJ1-2	NA	TRBV4-1	NA
TGTGCCAGCAGCTTAGGGCAGGGGGCACCTGGAAACACCATATATTTT	CASSLGQGAPGNTIYF	TRBJ1-3	TRBD1	TRBV11-2	few
TGTGCCAGCAGTCCAGGGCTTCTATATGGCTACACCTTC	CASSPGLLYGYTF	TRBJ1-2	NA	TRBV28	NA
TGCAGCGCCCGGGACAGGGGGACACATAACGGGGAGCTGTTTTTT	CSARDRGTHNGELFF	TRBJ2-2	TRBD1	TRBV29-1	NA
TGTGCCAGCAGCTTACAGAATCAGCCCCAGCATTTT	CASSLQNQPQHF	TRBJ1-5	NA	TRBV13	NA
TGTGCCAGCAGCTTGGTACCCCCGAGTAACGAGCAGTACTTC	CASSLVPPSNEQYF	TRBJ2-7	NA	TRBV5-5	NA
TGTGCCACCAGTGAAAGCAACACTGAAGCTTTCTTT	CATSESNTEAFF	TRBJ1-1	NA	TRBV24-1	few
TGTGCCAGCAGTTTAACGGATGGGAGGACTGAAGCTTTCTTT	CASSLTDGRTEAFF	TRBJ1-1	NA	TRBV28	NA
TGTGCCAGGGAAACAGGGGACTCTGGAAACACCATATATTTT	CARETGDSGNTIYF	TRBJ1-3	NA	TRBV21-1	NA
TGTGCCAGCAGACGAAGCATAGCAAGCTCTGGGGCCAACGTCCTGACTTTC	CASRRSIASSGANVLTF	TRBJ2-6	NA	TRBV2	NA
TGCGCCAGCAGCCTGCGGCGCCCTTCACGGGGAGAGACCCAGTACTTC	CASSLRRPSRGETQYF	TRBJ2-5	NA	TRBV5-1	few
TGTGCCAGCAGTCTCTTTGACAGGACTAATGAAAAACTGTTTTTT	CASSLFDRTNEKLFF	TRBJ1-4	NA	TRBV5-6	many
TGTGCCAGCAGAGTTGGACAGAGCTATCAAGAGACCCAGTACTTC	CASRVGQSYQETQYF	TRBJ2-5	NA	TRBV2	NA
TGTGCCAGGGGACAATTAGCGGGGGGCTCCTACAATGAGCAGTTCTTC	CARGQLAGGSYNEQFF	TRBJ2-1	TRBD2	TRBV2	NA
TGTGCCAGCAGCTTGGCTAGAGCGGGAGGATCACACGAGCAGTACTTC	CASSLARAGGSHEQYF	TRBJ2-7	TRBD2	TRBV13	once
TGTGCCAGCAGCAAAGGGAAGGGCGGGAACTACAATGAGCAGTTCTTC	CASSKGKGGNYNEQFF	TRBJ2-1	NA	TRBV21-1	few
TGTGCCAGCAGCTCCCCCAGGGGCGGACCCTACGAGCAGTACTTC	CASSSPRGGPYEQYF	TRBJ2-7	NA	TRBV13	NA
TGTGCCAGCAGTTTATTGGGCGACTCCTACGAGCAGTACTTC	CASSLLGDSYEQYF	TRBJ2-7	NA	TRBV27	NA
TGCGCCAGCAGCTTGGCGGGGGGGACAACAGATACGCAGTATTTT	CASSLAGGTTDTQYF	TRBJ2-3	TRBD2	TRBV5-1	NA
TGTGCCAGCAGCCAAGATCGTCGACAGCACTACGAGCAGTACTTC	CASSQDRRQHYEQYF	TRBJ2-7	NA	TRBV14	NA
TGTGCCAGCAGCCGTTCCGGTGGGGCCAGGGCTGGTGGCTACACCTTC	CASSRSGGARAGGYTF	TRBJ1-2	NA	TRBV7-9	few
TGTGCCAGCAGCCTAGGGCTAGCGGGTTCCTACAATGAGCAGTTCTTC	CASSLGLAGSYNEQFF	TRBJ2-1	TRBD2	TRBV6-4	NA
TGCGCCAGCAGTGACGGCCAGGGGACTGGAAACACCATATATTTT	CASSDGQGTGNTIYF	TRBJ1-3	NA	TRBV10-1	NA
TGTGCCAGTAGTCCTAAAGGAGGGGCCTCGGCCTCCTCCTACGAGCAGTACTTC	CASSPKGGASASSYEQYF	TRBJ2-7	NA	TRBV19	NA
TGTGCCAGTAGTATGGCAGCGGGGGTCTACGAGCAGTACTTC	CASSMAAGVYEQYF	TRBJ2-7	TRBD2	TRBV19	NA
TGTGCCAGCAGCTCGAGCTTCACTGAAGCTTTCTTT	CASSSSFTEAFF	TRBJ1-1	NA	TRBV7-2	NA
TGTGCCAGCAGTATAGGACTAGCGGGGACCACAGATACGCAGTATTTT	CASSIGLAGTTDTQYF	TRBJ2-3	TRBD2	TRBV27	NA
TGTGCCAGCAGTTTCTTGCGGGCCCCAGATACGCAGTATTTT	CASSFLRAPDTQYF	TRBJ2-3	NA	TRBV27	NA
TGTGCCAGCAGCTTAGTGGGACTAGCTACCGCCGGGGAGCTGTTTTTT	CASSLVGLATAGELFF	TRBJ2-2	TRBD2	TRBV7-2	many
TGCGCCAGCAGCTTGTCCTCCAGGGCCGCTGAAGCTTTCTTT	CASSLSSRAAEAFF	TRBJ1-1	NA	TRBV5-1	once
TGCGCCAGCAGCCAAGAGGGCGCAGGGGCCCGAGAGACCCAGTACTTC	CASSQEGAGARETQYF	TRBJ2-5	NA	TRBV4-1	NA
TGTGCCAGCAGCCCAAGACCGGGACAGGGGGCAAGAACTGAAGCTTTCTTT	CASSPRPGQGARTEAFF	TRBJ1-1	TRBD1	TRBV7-2	NA
TGTGCCAGCAGCGTAGGTCCATTGTCCAATCAGCCCCAGCATTTT	CASSVGPLSNQPQHF	TRBJ1-5	NA	TRBV9	NA
TGTGCCAGCAGCTTAGCGGGAGTCTCCTACAATGAGCAGTTCTTC	CASSLAGVSYNEQFF	TRBJ2-1	NA	TRBV7-8	NA
TGTGCCAGCAGCTTGGGGACTAGCGGAAAACCCGGAGTAGAGACCCAGTACTTC	CASSLGTSGKPGVETQYF	TRBJ2-5	TRBD2	TRBV7-9	few
TGTGCCAGCAGCTCGGACAGGGGAAATAATTCACCCCTCCACTTT	CASSSDRGNNSPLHF	TRBJ1-6	TRBD1	TRBV27	NA